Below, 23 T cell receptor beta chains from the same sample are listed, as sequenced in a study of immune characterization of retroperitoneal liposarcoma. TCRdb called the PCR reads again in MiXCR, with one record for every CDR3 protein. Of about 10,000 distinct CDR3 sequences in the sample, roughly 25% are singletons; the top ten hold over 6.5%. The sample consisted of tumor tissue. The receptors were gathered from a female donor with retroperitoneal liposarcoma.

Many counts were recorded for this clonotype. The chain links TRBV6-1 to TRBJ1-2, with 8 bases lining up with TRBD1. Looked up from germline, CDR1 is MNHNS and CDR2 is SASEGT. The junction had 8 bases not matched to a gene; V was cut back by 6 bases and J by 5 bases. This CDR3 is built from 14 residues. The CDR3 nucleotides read TGTGCCAGCAGAACCAGGGGGCAAGGTTATGGCTACACCTTC. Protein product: CASRTRGQGYGYTF.

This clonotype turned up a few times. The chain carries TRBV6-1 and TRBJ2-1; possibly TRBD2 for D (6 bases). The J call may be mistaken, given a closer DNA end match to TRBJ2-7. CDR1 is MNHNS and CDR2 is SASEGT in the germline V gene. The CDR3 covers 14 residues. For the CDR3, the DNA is TGTGCCAGCAGACTCATCGGGACTGACAATGAGCAGTACTTC. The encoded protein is CASRLIGTDNEQYF.

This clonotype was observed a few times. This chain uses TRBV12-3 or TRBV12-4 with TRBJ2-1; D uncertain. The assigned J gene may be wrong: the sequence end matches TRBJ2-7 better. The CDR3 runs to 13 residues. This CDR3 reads CASSLAAHNEQYF. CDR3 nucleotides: TGTGCCAGCAGTTTAGCGGCCCACAATGAGCAGTACTTC.

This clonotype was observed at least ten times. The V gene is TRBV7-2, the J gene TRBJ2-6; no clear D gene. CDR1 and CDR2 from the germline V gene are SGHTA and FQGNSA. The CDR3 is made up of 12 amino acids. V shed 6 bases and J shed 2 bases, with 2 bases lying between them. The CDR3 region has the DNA TGTGCCAGCAGAGCTGGGGCCAACGTCCTGACTTTC. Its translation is CASRAGANVLTF.

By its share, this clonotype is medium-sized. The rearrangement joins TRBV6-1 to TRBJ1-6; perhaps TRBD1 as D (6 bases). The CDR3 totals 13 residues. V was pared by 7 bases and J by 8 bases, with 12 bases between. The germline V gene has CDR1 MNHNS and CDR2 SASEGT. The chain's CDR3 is CASTRQVDSPLHF. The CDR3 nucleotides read TGTGCCAGCACTCGACAGGTGGATTCACCCCTCCACTTT.

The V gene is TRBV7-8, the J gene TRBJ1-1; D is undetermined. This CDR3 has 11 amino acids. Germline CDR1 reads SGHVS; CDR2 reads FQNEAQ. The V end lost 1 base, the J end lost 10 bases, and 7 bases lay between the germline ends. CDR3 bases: TGTGCCAGCAGCTTAGGACGGGTAGCTTTCTTT. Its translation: CASSLGRVAFF.

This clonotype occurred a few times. The CDR3 protein is CASSRGLAVQETQYF. The CDR3 DNA reads as TGTGCCAGCAGCCGGGGACTAGCGGTCCAAGAGACCCAGTACTTC. The rearrangement uses TRBV6-1 and TRBJ2-5; 11 positions agree with TRBD2. The germline V gene encodes CDR1 MNHNS and CDR2 SASEGT. The CDR3 is made up of 15 amino acids. After removal of 6 bases from V and 1 base from J, the junction contained 4 bases not matched to a gene.

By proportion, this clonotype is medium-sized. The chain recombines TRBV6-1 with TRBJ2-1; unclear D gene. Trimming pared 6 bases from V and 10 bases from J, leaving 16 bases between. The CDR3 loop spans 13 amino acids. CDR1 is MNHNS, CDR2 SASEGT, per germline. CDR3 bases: TGTGCCAGCAGACCCCATAGGACCTACGAGCAGTTCTTC. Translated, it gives CASRPHRTYEQFF.

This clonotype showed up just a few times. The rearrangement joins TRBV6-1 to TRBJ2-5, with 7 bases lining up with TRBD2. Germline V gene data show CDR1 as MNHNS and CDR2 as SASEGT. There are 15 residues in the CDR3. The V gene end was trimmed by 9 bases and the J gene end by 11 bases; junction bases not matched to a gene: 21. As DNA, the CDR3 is TGTGCCAGTTCGGGCGGGAGATCTCTTTGGAATGAGCAGTACTTC. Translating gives CASSGGRSLWNEQYF.

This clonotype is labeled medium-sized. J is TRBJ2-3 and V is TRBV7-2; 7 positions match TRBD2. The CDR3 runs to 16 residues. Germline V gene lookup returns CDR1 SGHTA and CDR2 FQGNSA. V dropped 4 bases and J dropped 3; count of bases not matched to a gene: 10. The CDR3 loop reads CASSSGTIRLTDTQYF. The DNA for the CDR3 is TGTGCCAGCAGCTCGGGGACTATAAGGCTTACAGATACGCAGTATTTT. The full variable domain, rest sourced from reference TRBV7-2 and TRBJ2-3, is GAGVSQSPSNKVTEKGKDVELRCDPISGHTALYWYRQSLGQGLEFLIYFQGNSAPDKSGLPSDRFSAERTGGSVSTLTIQRTQQEDSAVYLCASSSGTIRLTDTQYFGPGTRLTVL.

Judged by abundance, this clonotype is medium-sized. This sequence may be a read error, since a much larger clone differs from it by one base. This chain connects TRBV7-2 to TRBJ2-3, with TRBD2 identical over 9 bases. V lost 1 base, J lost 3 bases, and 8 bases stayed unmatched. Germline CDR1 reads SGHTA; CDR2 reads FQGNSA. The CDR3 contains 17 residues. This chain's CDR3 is CASSLGVGGGGTDTQYF. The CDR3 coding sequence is TGTGCCAGCAGCTTAGGGGTCGGCGGGGGGGGAACAGATACGCAGTATTTT.

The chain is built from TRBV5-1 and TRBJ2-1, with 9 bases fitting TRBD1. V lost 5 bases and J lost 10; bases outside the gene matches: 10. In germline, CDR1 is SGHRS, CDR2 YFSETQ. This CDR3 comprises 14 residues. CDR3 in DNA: TGCGCCAGCAGTACCGGGACAGGGAGGGGCGAGCAGTTCTTC. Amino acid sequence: CASSTGTGRGEQFF.

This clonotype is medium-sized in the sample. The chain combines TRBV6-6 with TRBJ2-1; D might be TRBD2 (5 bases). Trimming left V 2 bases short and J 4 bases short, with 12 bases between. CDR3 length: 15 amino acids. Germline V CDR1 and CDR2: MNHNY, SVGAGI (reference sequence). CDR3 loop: CASSYEGRGYNEQFF. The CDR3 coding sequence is TGTGCCAGCAGTTACGAAGGGAGAGGGTACAATGAGCAGTTCTTC.

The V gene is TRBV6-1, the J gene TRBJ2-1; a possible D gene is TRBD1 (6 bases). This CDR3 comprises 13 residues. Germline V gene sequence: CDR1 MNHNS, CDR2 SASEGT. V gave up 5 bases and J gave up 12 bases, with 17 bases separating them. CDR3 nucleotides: TGTGCCAGCAGTTATTTACAGGGTCTAGGGCAGTTCTTC. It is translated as CASSYLQGLGQFF.

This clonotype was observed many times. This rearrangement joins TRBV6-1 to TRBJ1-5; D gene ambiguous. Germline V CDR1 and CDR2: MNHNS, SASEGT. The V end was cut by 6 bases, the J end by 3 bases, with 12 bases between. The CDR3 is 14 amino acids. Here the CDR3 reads CASRGRIDNQPQHF. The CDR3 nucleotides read TGTGCCAGCAGAGGACGGATTGACAATCAGCCCCAGCATTTT.

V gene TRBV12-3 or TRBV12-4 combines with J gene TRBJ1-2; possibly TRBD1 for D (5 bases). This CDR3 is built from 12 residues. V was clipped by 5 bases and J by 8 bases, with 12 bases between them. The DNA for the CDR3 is TGTGCCAGCAGTGGGGGGGGTGGCGGCTACACCTTC. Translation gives CASSGGGGGYTF.

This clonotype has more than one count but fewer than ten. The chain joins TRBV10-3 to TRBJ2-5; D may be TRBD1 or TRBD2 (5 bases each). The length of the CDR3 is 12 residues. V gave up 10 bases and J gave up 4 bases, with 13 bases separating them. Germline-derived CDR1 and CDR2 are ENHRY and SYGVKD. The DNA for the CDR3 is TGTGCCACCGGGACCCGTCCAGAGACCCAGTACTTC. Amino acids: CATGTRPETQYF.

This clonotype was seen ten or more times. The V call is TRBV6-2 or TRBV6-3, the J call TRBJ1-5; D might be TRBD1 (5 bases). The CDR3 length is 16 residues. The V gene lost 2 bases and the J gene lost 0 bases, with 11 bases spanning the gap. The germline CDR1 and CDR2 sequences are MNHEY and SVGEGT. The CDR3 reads CASSYRAGFSNQPQHF. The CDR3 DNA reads TGTGCCAGCAGTTACAGGGCAGGGTTTAGCAATCAGCCCCAGCATTTT.

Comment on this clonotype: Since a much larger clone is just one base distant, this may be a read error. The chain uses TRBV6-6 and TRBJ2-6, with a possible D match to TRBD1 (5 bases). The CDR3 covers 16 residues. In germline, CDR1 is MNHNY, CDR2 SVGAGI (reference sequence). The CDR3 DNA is TGTGCCAGCAGTTACTCCCTCAACTCTGGGGCCAACGTCCCGACTTTC. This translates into CASSYSLNSGANVPTF.

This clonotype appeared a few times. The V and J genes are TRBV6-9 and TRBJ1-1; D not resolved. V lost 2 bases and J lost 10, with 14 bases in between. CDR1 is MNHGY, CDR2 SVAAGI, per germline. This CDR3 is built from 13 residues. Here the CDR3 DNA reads TGTGCCAGCAGTTATGACGGGGTTTCGCGAGCTTTCTTT. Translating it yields CASSYDGVSRAFF.

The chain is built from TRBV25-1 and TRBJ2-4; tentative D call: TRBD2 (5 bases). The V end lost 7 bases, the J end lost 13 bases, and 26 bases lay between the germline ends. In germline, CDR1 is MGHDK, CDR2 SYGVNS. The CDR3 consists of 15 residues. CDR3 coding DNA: TGTGCCAGCAAGCGGACTGGAGGCTCCTACAATGAGCAGTACTTC. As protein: CASKRTGGSYNEQYF. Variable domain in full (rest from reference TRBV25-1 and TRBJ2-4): EADIYQTPRYLVIGTGKKITLECSQTMGHDKMYWYQQDPGMELHLIHYSYGVNSTEKGDLSSESTVSRIRTEHFPLTLESARPSHTSQYLCASKRTGGSYNEQYFGAGTRLSVL.

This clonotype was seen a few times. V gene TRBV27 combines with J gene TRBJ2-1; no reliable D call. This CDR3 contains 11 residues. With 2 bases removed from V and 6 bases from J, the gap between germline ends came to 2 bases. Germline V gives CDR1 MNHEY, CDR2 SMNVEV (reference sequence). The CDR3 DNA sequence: TGTGCCAGCAGTTTAGGCAATGAGCAGTTCTTC. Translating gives CASSLGNEQFF.

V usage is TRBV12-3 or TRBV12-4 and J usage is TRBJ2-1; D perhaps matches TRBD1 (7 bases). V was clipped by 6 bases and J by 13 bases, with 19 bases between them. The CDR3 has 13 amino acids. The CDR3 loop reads CASSSRGRDIQFF. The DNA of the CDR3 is TGTGCCAGCAGCAGTAGGGGGCGGGACATTCAGTTCTTC.